The 6 T cell receptor beta chains below were found in one sample sequenced in a study of blood T cell repertoires in COVID-19. Profiled with immunoSEQ multiplex PCR; TCRdb holds only in-frame clones, not every one. The sample includes about 210,000 clones, approximately 80% seen only once; the top ten take around 4%. The specimen was PBMCs or T cells enriched from blood (not recorded which). Receptor source: a man aged 25-40 years with acute COVID-19.

The rearrangement uses TRBV5-1 and TRBJ1-1, with D possibly matching TRBD1 (6 bases). CDR3 size: 14 residues. Trimming removed 0 bases at V and 6 bases at J, with 12 bases between. Germline loops: CDR1 SGHRS, CDR2 YFSETQ. CDR3 amino acids: CASSLGGGNAEAFF. CDR3 sequence (DNA): TGCGCCAGCAGCTTGGGAGGGGGAAACGCTGAAGCTTTCTTT. Filled out from reference TRBV5-1 and TRBJ1-1, the complete variable domain reads KAGVTQTPRYLIKTRGQQVTLSCSPISGHRSVSWYQQTPGQGLQFLFEYFSETQRNKGNFPGRFSGRQFSNSRSEMNVSTLELGDSALYLCASSLGGGNAEAFFGQGTRLTVV.

The chain couples TRBV5-6 to TRBJ2-5, with D possibly matching TRBD2 (6 bases). Between the trimmed V and J ends, which lost 4 bases and 7 bases, there was a span of 20 bases. The CDR3 covers 15 residues. Germline values: CDR1 SGHDT, CDR2 YYEEEE. The CDR3 spells CASSGRDSQVPTQYF. CDR3 coding DNA: TGTGCCAGCAGCGGCCGGGACTCACAAGTGCCGACCCAGTACTTC.

This sequence joins TRBV12-3 or TRBV12-4 and TRBJ1-2; 7 bases align to TRBD1. The V gene end was trimmed by 2 bases and the J gene end by 8 bases; junction bases not matched to a gene: 5. The CDR3 spans 13 residues. CDR3 in DNA: TGTGCCAGCAGTTTATCCGACAGGGTCGGCTACACCTTC. It specifies CASSLSDRVGYTF.

The chain is built from TRBV7-2 and TRBJ1-1; 8 positions match TRBD1. Losses at the gene ends were 5 bases for V and 8 bases for J; bases not matched to a gene: 7. The CDR3 is 13 residues long. Germline CDR1 and CDR2: SGHTA and FQGNSA. The CDR3 sequence is CASSPGQGQEAFF. DNA of the CDR3: TGTGCCAGCAGCCCCGGACAGGGCCAGGAAGCTTTCTTT.

The chain links TRBV7-6 to TRBJ1-4; TRBD1 is a possible D gene (6 bases). V was cut by 1 base and J by 4 bases, with 10 bases left in between. Germline assignment: CDR1 SGHVS and CDR2 FNYEAQ. This CDR3 is built from 15 residues. CDR3 sequence: CASSLEGQLNEKLFF. In DNA, the CDR3 is TGTGCCAGCAGCTTAGAAGGACAGCTTAATGAAAAACTGTTTTTT.

This sequence joins TRBV5-3 and TRBJ2-7, with D possibly matching TRBD2 (5 bases). TRBV5-3 is noted as an ORF with a role that remains uncertain. V dropped 2 bases and J dropped 5 bases, with 14 bases sitting between them. The CDR3 is 14 amino acids. CDR3 in DNA: TGTGCCAGAAGCTTCGGGAACAATCCACACGAGCAGTACTTC. Translating it yields CARSFGNNPHEQYF.